The 22 T cell receptor beta chains below were found in one sample sequenced in a study of response to subunit inactivated influenza vaccine. MiXCR, applied by TCRdb to the RT-PCR reads, yields one record per CDR3 protein. The data hold fewer than 600,000 distinct CDR3 sequences, with 6% to 9% observed a single time. The sample in question was PBMCs from blood, obtained about 23 months after vaccination. The receptors derive from a man aged 45 to 75 who received an inactivated influenza vaccine.

This clonotype was recorded many times. This chain links TRBV12-3 or TRBV12-4 with TRBJ2-1; no clear D. V shed 0 bases and J shed 2 bases, with 5 bases lying between them. The CDR3 totals 14 residues. The DNA for the CDR3 is TGTGCCAGCAGTTTAGCGCTGACCTACAATGAGCAGTTCTTC. It yields the protein CASSLALTYNEQFF.

A few counts support this clonotype. The chain is built from TRBV5-1 and TRBJ2-5, with D perhaps matching TRBD1 (6 bases). The CDR3 has 14 residues. The germline gives CDR1 SGHRS, CDR2 YFSETQ. V lost 4 bases to trimming and J lost 0 bases, with 10 bases between them. The DNA of the CDR3 is TGCGCCAGCAGCATGGGGACAAACCAAGAGACCCAGTACTTC. Its protein is CASSMGTNQETQYF. Combining the CDR3 with reference TRBV5-1 and TRBJ2-5 gives the whole variable domain KAGVTQTPRYLIKTRGQQVTLSCSPISGHRSVSWYQQTPGQGLQFLFEYFSETQRNKGNFPGRFSGRQFSNSRSEMNVSTLELGDSALYLCASSMGTNQETQYFGPGTRLLVL.

This sequence joins TRBV3-1 and TRBJ1-4; D not resolved. The length of the CDR3 is 16 residues. CDR1 and CDR2 (germline): LGHDT, YNNKEL (reference sequence). V gave up 3 bases and J gave up 8 bases, with 19 bases separating them. The CDR3 loop reads CASSQAGIYGNEKLFF. In DNA, the CDR3 is TGTGCCAGCAGCCAGGCTGGGATATATGGGAACGAAAAACTGTTTTTT.

This clonotype was detected a few times. This chain uses TRBV18 with TRBJ2-7; D not certain. Trimming took 5 bases from V and 7 from J, leaving 15 bases between them. The CDR3 runs to 13 residues. From germline, CDR1 is KGHSH and CDR2 LQKENI. The DNA of the CDR3 is TGTGCCAGCTCAGTCGGCCTGGAAGGGGAGCAGTACTTC. Its protein is CASSVGLEGEQYF.

This clonotype came up many times. The J gene is TRBJ1-4, the V gene TRBV4-3, with unresolved D. V was pared by 0 bases and J by 7 bases, with 6 bases between. CDR3 length equals 13 residues. Germline V gene data show CDR1 as LGHNA and CDR2 as YSLEER. This CDR3 is CASSQDSGEKLFF. The CDR3 nucleotides are TGCGCCAGCAGCCAAGATTCTGGTGAAAAACTGTTTTTT.

This clonotype has at least ten counts. This chain joins TRBV7-2 and TRBJ2-5, with D possibly TRBD1 on 5 matching bases. The CDR3 covers 15 residues. Germline CDR1 and CDR2: SGHTA and FQGNSA. Between the trimmed V and J ends, which lost 2 bases and 1 base, there was a span of 11 bases. The CDR3 bases are TGTGCCAGCAGCTTAAGGGGTCTTGGCCAAGAGACCCAGTACTTC. Translated: CASSLRGLGQETQYF.

This clonotype was recorded many times. The chain joins TRBV24-1 to TRBJ2-1; 10 positions agree with TRBD2. The CDR3 runs to 16 residues. Per the germline V gene, CDR1 is KGHDR and CDR2 is SFDVKD. After removal of 4 bases from V and 4 bases from J, the junction contained 6 bases not matched to a gene. CDR3 bases: TGTGCCACCAGTGACCCGGGACTAGCGAGATACAATGAGCAGTTCTTC. It yields the protein CATSDPGLARYNEQFF.

This clonotype was observed a handful of times. V usage is TRBV14 and J usage is TRBJ1-1, with D possibly being TRBD1 (5 bases). Germline V lookup: CDR1 SGHDN, CDR2 FVKESK. V lost 2 bases and J 1 base, leaving 8 bases between the germline ends. The CDR3 sequence is 14 residues long. CDR3 loop: CASSQRDRNTEAFF. CDR3 nucleotides: TGTGCCAGCAGCCAACGGGACCGGAACACTGAAGCTTTCTTT.

This clonotype was seen a handful of times. This chain uses TRBV28 with TRBJ2-1; tentatively, D is TRBD1 (6 bases). CDR3 size: 15 residues. Trimming pared 6 bases from V and 5 bases from J, leaving 17 bases between. CDR1 and CDR2 (germline): MDHEN, SYDVKM. The CDR3 here is CASSRLDRPNNEQFF. Here the CDR3 DNA reads TGTGCCAGCAGCCGACTCGACAGGCCCAACAATGAGCAGTTCTTC.

This clonotype has a count of ten or more. The chain recombines TRBV12-3 or TRBV12-4 with TRBJ1-4; D uncertain. V lost 0 bases, J lost 8 bases, and 13 bases lay in between. The CDR3 runs to 15 residues. CDR3 nucleotides: TGTGCCAGCAGTTTAGCAGGAGGCTTGCGCGAAAAACTGTTTTTT. This translates into CASSLAGGLREKLFF.

This clonotype was recorded at least ten times. The CDR3 DNA reads TGTGCCAGCAGGACGGGGGTCGAGCAGTACTTC. As protein: CASRTGVEQYF. This chain connects TRBV12-3 or TRBV12-4 to TRBJ2-7, with D possibly matching TRBD2 (6 bases). CDR3 size: 11 residues. V lost 6 bases to trimming and J lost 6 bases, with 9 bases between them.

This clonotype has at least ten counts. The CDR3 region is CAISKDLGETQYF. CDR3 sequence (DNA): TGTGCCATCAGCAAAGACTTGGGAGAGACCCAGTACTTC. The chain couples TRBV10-3 to TRBJ2-5; D is unclear. V was shortened by 6 bases and J by 4 bases, with 12 bases between the two germline ends. In germline, CDR1 is ENHRY, CDR2 SYGVKD. The CDR3 spans 13 residues.

The V call is TRBV7-2, the J call TRBJ1-1; a weak D match, TRBD1 (6 bases). Germline assignment: CDR1 SGHTA and CDR2 FQGNSA. Trimming cost V 1 base and J 5 bases, with 14 bases left between them. The CDR3 extends over 15 amino acids. The CDR3 nucleotides are TGTGCCAGCAGCTTAGGTAGACAGGTGGGAACTGAAGCTTTCTTT. This encodes CASSLGRQVGTEAFF.

The gene calls are TRBV20-1 and TRBJ2-3, with 10 bases identical to TRBD2. Germline V lookup: CDR1 DFQATT, CDR2 SNEGSKA (reference sequence). The J segment lost 2 bases and the V segment lost 0 bases, leaving 11 bases of the junction unmatched. The CDR3 has 18 amino acids. The CDR3 DNA follows: TGCAGTGCTAGAGATACAACTAGCGGGATAGTATTCACAGATACGCAGTATTTT. This sequence encodes CSARDTTSGIVFTDTQYF.

This clonotype was found many times. CDR3 residues: CASRADLNTGELFF. DNA of the CDR3: TGTGCCAGCAGAGCTGATTTGAACACCGGGGAGCTGTTTTTT. The chain uses TRBV7-3 and TRBJ2-2; D not certain. V lost 6 bases and J 1 base, leaving 9 bases between the germline ends. The CDR3 has 14 residues. Germline V gene lookup returns CDR1 SGHTA and CDR2 FQGTGA.

This clonotype was found a few times. This sequence joins TRBV16 and TRBJ1-5; TRBD1 matches at 9 bases. The CDR3 runs to 14 residues. Trimming cost V 8 bases and J 3 bases; bases outside gene matches: 5. Germline CDR1 and CDR2: KGHSY and FQNENV. DNA for the CDR3: TGTGCCAGCGGAAGGACAGGGGTCAATCAGCCCCAGCATTTT. Residues: CASGRTGVNQPQHF.

This chain links TRBV20-1 with TRBJ2-3; 9 bases are shared with TRBD2. Germline V gene sequence: CDR1 DFQATT, CDR2 SNEGSKA (reference sequence). The J segment lost 8 bases and the V segment lost 5 bases, leaving 11 bases of the junction unmatched. The CDR3 totals 14 residues. In nucleotides, the CDR3 is TGCAGTGCTCTTAGCGGGGGCCGGTTTGGTACGCAGTATTTT. Translating it yields CSALSGGRFGTQYF.

As regards this clonotype: A junction boundary mismatches the germline segment, possibly from a read error. The chain joins TRBV5-1 to TRBJ2-5, with TRBD2 as a possible D gene (6 bases). This CDR3 comprises 15 residues. Germline V CDR1 and CDR2: SGHRS, YFSETQ. The CDR3 region has the DNA TGCGCCAGCAGCTTGTGGAGGGGCCCCCAAGAGACCGAGTACTTC. It encodes CASSLWRGPQETEYF.

Many counts were recorded for this clonotype. The J gene is TRBJ2-3, the V gene TRBV20-1; D is undetermined. Trimming left V 3 bases short and J 1 base short, with 14 bases between. There are 15 residues in the CDR3. Germline V lookup: CDR1 DFQATT, CDR2 SNEGSKA (reference sequence). The CDR3: CSASPPEYRTDTQYF. DNA for the CDR3: TGCAGTGCTAGCCCCCCGGAATACCGCACAGATACGCAGTATTTT.

A few counts support this clonotype. V is TRBV18 and J is TRBJ2-2; no definite D call. Trimming pared 2 bases from V and 5 bases from J, leaving 15 bases between. CDR3 size: 16 residues. From germline, CDR1 is KGHSH and CDR2 LQKENI. The CDR3 DNA follows: TGTGCCAGCTCACCAGTCTTTATTGGTGCTACCGGGGAGCTGTTTTTT. It is translated as CASSPVFIGATGELFF.

This chain connects TRBV12-3 or TRBV12-4 to TRBJ2-2; D is possibly TRBD2 (5 bases). Trimming removed 5 bases from V and 4 bases from J, with 11 bases in between. The CDR3 is made up of 14 amino acids. CDR3 DNA: TGTGCCAGCAGTCGGACGGGGTTCACCGGGGAGCTGTTTTTT. This translates into CASSRTGFTGELFF.

This clonotype was picked up many times. The V call is TRBV7-2, the J call TRBJ2-3; maybe TRBD2 (6 bases). The CDR3 is 15 amino acids. CDR1 and CDR2 (germline): SGHTA, FQGNSA. V shed 6 bases and J shed 6 bases, with 19 bases lying between them. The CDR3 here is CASRPSPGVSDTQYF. The DNA of the CDR3 is TGTGCCAGCAGGCCGTCCCCGGGGGTTTCGGATACGCAGTATTTT. The full variable domain, in which reference TRBV7-2 and TRBJ2-3 provide the parts outside the CDR3, is GAGVSQSPSNKVTEKGKDVELRCDPISGHTALYWYRQSLGQGLEFLIYFQGNSAPDKSGLPSDRFSAERTGGSVSTLTIQRTQQEDSAVYLCASRPSPGVSDTQYFGPGTRLTVL.